These 19 T cell receptor beta chains originate from one sample sequenced in a study of blood T cell repertoires in COVID-19. Method: immunoSEQ multiplex PCR; TCRdb's copy keeps in-frame clones and lacks some. This sample has approximately 260,000 clones, with approximately 86% found just once. Sequenced input: peripheral blood. These receptors all come from a man younger than 35 with active or convalescent COVID-19.

The rearrangement links TRBV7-8 to TRBJ2-2; TRBD2 agrees at 10 bases. CDR3 size: 16 residues. CDR1 is SGHVS, CDR2 FQNEAQ, per germline. Losses at the gene ends were 4 bases for V and 7 bases for J; bases not matched to a gene: 9. CDR3 region: CASSYHSGGKHGELFF. For the CDR3, the DNA is TGTGCCAGCAGCTACCATAGCGGGGGGAAGCACGGGGAGCTGTTTTTT.

The J gene is TRBJ1-6, the V gene TRBV30; D remains ambiguous. Germline V lookup: CDR1 GTSNPN, CDR2 SVGIG (reference sequence). Trimming stripped 5 bases from V and 5 bases from J, with 19 bases between. This CDR3 is 16 amino acids long. The CDR3 protein is CAWGPLEGLDNSPLHF. The CDR3, as DNA: TGTGCCTGGGGACCCCTTGAGGGCCTGGATAATTCACCCCTCCACTTT.

V and J are TRBV24-1 and TRBJ1-1, with D maybe TRBD1 (5 bases). V shed 9 bases and J shed 1 base, with 11 bases lying between them. This CDR3 is 13 amino acids long. Looked up from germline, CDR1 is KGHDR and CDR2 is SFDVKD. CDR3 sequence (DNA): TGTGCCACCCGGCCAGGGTCGAACACTGAAGCTTTCTTT. It codes for CATRPGSNTEAFF.

This rearrangement joins TRBV9 to TRBJ1-3, with 7 nucleotides matching TRBD1. The germline gives CDR1 SGDLS, CDR2 YYNGEE. Trimming took 1 base from V and 1 from J; bases not matched to a gene: 8. The CDR3 is made up of 17 amino acids. This chain's CDR3 is CASSVKGAKSSGNTIYF. The CDR3 DNA is TGTGCCAGCAGCGTAAAGGGGGCGAAATCTTCTGGAAACACCATATATTTT.

The chain recombines TRBV12-3 or TRBV12-4 with TRBJ1-1, with 8 bases fitting TRBD1. V was pared by 5 bases and J by 4 bases, with 3 bases of the junction left unmatched. This CDR3 has 13 residues. The CDR3 loop is CASSGDRFTEAFF. In nucleotides, the CDR3 is TGTGCCAGCAGTGGGGACAGGTTCACTGAAGCTTTCTTT.

The V call is TRBV6-4, the J call TRBJ1-6; tentatively, D is TRBD1 (6 bases). V lost 5 bases to trimming and J lost 7 bases, with 9 bases between them. CDR3 length equals 13 residues. Germline V lookup: CDR1 MRHNA, CDR2 SNTAGT. CDR3 sequence: CASSPGDNSPLHF. In DNA form, the CDR3 reads TGTGCCAGCAGTCCAGGGGACAATTCACCCCTCCACTTT.

This rearrangement joins TRBV9 to TRBJ1-1; a possible D gene is TRBD1 (5 bases). This CDR3 is 16 amino acids long. Trimming left V 3 bases short and J 0 bases short, with 15 bases between. CDR1 is SGDLS, CDR2 YYNGEE, per germline. CDR3 region: CASSAPTDPVNTEAFF. The CDR3 bases are TGTGCCAGCAGCGCCCCGACAGACCCAGTGAACACTGAAGCTTTCTTT. The variable domain in full, completed from reference TRBV9 and TRBJ1-1, reads DSGVTQTPKHLITATGQRVTLRCSPRSGDLSVYWYQQSLDQGLQFLIQYYNGEERAKGNILERFSAQQFPDLHSELNLSSLELGDSALYFCASSAPTDPVNTEAFFGQGTRLTVV.

The V call is TRBV15, the J call TRBJ2-3, with 7 bases aligning to TRBD2. J gave up 7 bases and V 6 bases, and 7 bases lay outside the gene matches. There are 13 residues in the CDR3. Germline V gene data show CDR1 as LNHNV and CDR2 as YYDKDF (reference sequence). CDR3 residues: CATSAMGLYTQYF. CDR3 in DNA: TGTGCCACCAGTGCGATGGGACTATATACGCAGTATTTT. Full variable domain (missing parts from reference TRBV15 and TRBJ2-3): DAMVIQNPRYQVTQFGKPVTLSCSQTLNHNVMYWYQQKSSQAPKLLFHYYDKDFNNEADTPDNFQSRRPNTSFCFLDIRSPGLGDTAMYLCATSAMGLYTQYFGPGTRLTVL.

The J gene is TRBJ1-2, the V gene TRBV11-2; 7 nucleotides agree with TRBD1. The CDR3 length is 13 residues. CDR1 SGHAT and CDR2 FQNNGV come from the germline V gene. Trimming at V came to 1 base and at J to 7 bases, leaving 3 bases not matched to a gene. The CDR3 region has the DNA TGTGCCAGCAGCTTAGCCCGGGACAGTGGCTACACCTTC. Protein: CASSLARDSGYTF. The entire variable domain, with the rest obtained from reference TRBV11-2 and TRBJ1-2, is as follows: EAGVAQSPRYKIIEKRQSVAFWCNPISGHATLYWYQQILGQGPKLLIQFQNNGVVDDSQLPKDRFSAERLKGVDSTLKIQPAKLEDSAVYLCASSLARDSGYTFGSGTRLTVV.

The CDR3 DNA reads TGTGCCAGCAGCCAATACGGTCAGGGGCTAGATCAGCCCCAGCATTTT. Its protein product is CASSQYGQGLDQPQHF. The chain combines TRBV16 with TRBJ1-5; tentative D call: TRBD1 (6 bases). The CDR3 sequence is 16 residues long. Germline lookup yields CDR1 KGHSY and CDR2 FQNENV. V lost 1 base, J lost 5 bases, and 15 bases lay in between.

This rearrangement joins TRBV7-9 to TRBJ2-7; no clear D. CDR1 SEHNR and CDR2 FQNEAQ come from the germline V gene (reference sequence). The CDR3 is 14 amino acids. Deletions cut 1 base from V and 3 bases from J, with 10 bases between. CDR3 nucleotides: TGTGCCAGCAGCTTAGGGTCGGCAGGCTACGAGCAGTACTTC. It translates to CASSLGSAGYEQYF.

This sequence joins TRBV14 and TRBJ2-7; tentative D call: TRBD2 (6 bases). The length of the CDR3 is 14 residues. From germline, CDR1 is SGHDN and CDR2 FVKESK. Trimming removed 4 bases from V and 4 bases from J, with 14 bases in between. CDR3 loop: CASSRSWDWYEQYF. The CDR3 DNA is TGTGCCAGCAGCCGCTCCTGGGACTGGTACGAGCAGTACTTC.

This chain connects TRBV28 to TRBJ1-2; D unclear. Germline V gene data show CDR1 as MDHEN and CDR2 as SYDVKM. Trimming pared 2 bases from V and 3 bases from J, leaving 7 bases between. The CDR3 extends over 13 amino acids. CDR3 DNA sequence: TGTGCCAGCAGTTTAAGTGCAGACTATGGCTACACCTTC. It is translated as CASSLSADYGYTF.

This chain connects TRBV7-8 to TRBJ1-5, with TRBD1 identical over 8 bases. V was clipped by 7 bases and J by 6 bases; unmatched bases: 11. The V gene's germline CDR1 is SGHVS and CDR2 FQNEAQ. The CDR3 has 15 residues. The CDR3 region is CASTTGGGVGQPQHF. DNA for the CDR3: TGTGCCAGCACCACAGGGGGAGGGGTTGGTCAGCCCCAGCATTTT.

V gene TRBV11-1 combines with J gene TRBJ2-7, with a tentative D call TRBD2 (6 bases). V lost 3 bases and J 4 bases, leaving 16 bases between the germline ends. The length of the CDR3 is 15 residues. Per germline, CDR1 SGHAT and CDR2 FQDESV (reference sequence). CDR3 sequence (DNA): TGTGCCAGCAGCTTTGGGCGGGACCCCCTTTACGAGCAGTACTTC. It is translated as CASSFGRDPLYEQYF.

The chain uses TRBV12-3 or TRBV12-4 and TRBJ2-2; D gene uncertain. CDR3 length equals 13 residues. V lost 6 bases and J 5 bases, leaving 10 bases between the germline ends. Written as DNA, the CDR3 is TGTGCCAGCAGCTATTTGGTAACCGGGGAGCTGTTTTTT. Its translation is CASSYLVTGELFF.

The chain uses TRBV11-2 and TRBJ1-1; D is possibly TRBD1 (6 bases). The CDR3 has 15 amino acids. Trimming removed 4 bases from V and 6 bases from J, with 18 bases in between. Germline-derived CDR1 and CDR2 are SGHAT and FQNNGV. The DNA for the CDR3 is TGTGCCAGCAGCTCGGGGGGACACCAAACCGCTGAAGCTTTCTTT. Its translation: CASSSGGHQTAEAFF. Supplemented by reference TRBV11-2 and TRBJ1-1, the full variable domain reads EAGVAQSPRYKIIEKRQSVAFWCNPISGHATLYWYQQILGQGPKLLIQFQNNGVVDDSQLPKDRFSAERLKGVDSTLKIQPAKLEDSAVYLCASSSGGHQTAEAFFGQGTRLTVV.

This chain connects TRBV6-2 or TRBV6-3 to TRBJ1-4; D might be TRBD1 (6 bases). The CDR3 has 14 residues. Trimming pared 6 bases from V and 7 bases from J, leaving 15 bases between. CDR1 is MNHEY, CDR2 SVGEGT, per germline. The CDR3: CASSETGKIEKLFF. For the CDR3, the DNA is TGTGCCAGCAGCGAGACAGGAAAGATTGAAAAACTGTTTTTT.

The J gene is TRBJ2-2, the V gene TRBV9; a weak D match, TRBD2 (6 bases). Germline V gene data show CDR1 as SGDLS and CDR2 as YYNGEE. V dropped 1 base and J dropped 1 base, with 14 bases sitting between them. The CDR3 is 17 amino acids. CDR3 region: CASSVMMGGVNTGELFF. In nucleotides, the CDR3 is TGTGCCAGCAGCGTAATGATGGGCGGGGTGAACACCGGGGAGCTGTTTTTT.